These 4 T cell receptor beta chains originate from one sample sequenced in a study of blood T cell repertoires in COVID-19. Clones were sequenced by immunoSEQ multiplex PCR, and TCRdb holds only the in-frame ones, with some missing. The data show about 380,000 clones, with approximately 87% seen just once and approximately 1.3% held by the top ten. Source material: PBMCs or T cells enriched from blood (not recorded which). The receptors originated from a man aged 25 to 45 who had recovered from COVID-19.

This chain connects TRBV7-2 to TRBJ2-3; 7 positions match TRBD1. The CDR3 totals 16 residues. Germline values: CDR1 SGHTA, CDR2 FQGNSA. V gave up 5 bases and J gave up 2 bases; unmatched junction bases: 10. The DNA for the CDR3 is TGTGCCAGCAGCAAGGTTACAGGGGTCATCACAGATACGCAGTATTTT. Amino acids: CASSKVTGVITDTQYF.

J is TRBJ1-5 and V is TRBV5-5; D is uncertain. Trimming left V 2 bases short and J 5 bases short, with 8 bases between. The germline V gene has CDR1 SGHKS and CDR2 YYEKEE (reference sequence). This CDR3 has 13 amino acids. The CDR3 DNA follows: TGTGCCAGCAGCTTATTGAGAGATCAGCCCCAGCATTTT. It yields the protein CASSLLRDQPQHF.

This chain connects TRBV5-1 to TRBJ1-2, with 8 nucleotides matching TRBD1. J gave up 8 bases and V 3 bases, and 3 bases lay outside the gene matches. This CDR3 has 12 amino acids. Germline CDR1 is SGHRS and CDR2 is YFSETQ. CDR3: CASSWTGRGYTF. In DNA, the CDR3 is TGCGCCAGCAGCTGGACAGGGAGGGGCTACACCTTC.

This rearrangement joins TRBV5-5 to TRBJ1-5; the match to TRBD1 covers 7 bases. This CDR3 spans 16 amino acids. V gave up 4 bases and J gave up 5 bases; unmatched junction bases: 12. CDR1 SGHKS and CDR2 YYEKEE come from the germline V gene (reference sequence). CDR3 sequence reads: CASSTQGQLIDQPQHF. The DNA of the CDR3 is TGTGCCAGCAGCACTCAGGGACAGTTAATTGATCAGCCCCAGCATTTT.